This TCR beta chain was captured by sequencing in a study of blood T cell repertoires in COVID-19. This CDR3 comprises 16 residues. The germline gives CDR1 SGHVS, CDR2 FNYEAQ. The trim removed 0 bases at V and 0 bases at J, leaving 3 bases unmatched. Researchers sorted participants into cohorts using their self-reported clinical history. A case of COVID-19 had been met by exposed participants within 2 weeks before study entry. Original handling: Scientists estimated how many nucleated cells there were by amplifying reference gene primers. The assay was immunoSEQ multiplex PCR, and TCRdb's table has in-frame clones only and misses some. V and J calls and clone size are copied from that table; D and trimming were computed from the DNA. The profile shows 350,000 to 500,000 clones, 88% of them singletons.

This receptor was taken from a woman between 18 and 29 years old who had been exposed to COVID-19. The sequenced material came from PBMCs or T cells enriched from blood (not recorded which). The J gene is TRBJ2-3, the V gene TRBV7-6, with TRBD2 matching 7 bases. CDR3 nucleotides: TGTGCCAGCAGCTTAGCGGGACTAAGAAGCACAGATACGCAGTATTTT. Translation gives CASSLAGLRSTDTQYF.